This T cell receptor beta chain was sequenced for a study of blood T cell repertoires in COVID-19. Sequencing was performed with immunoSEQ multiplex PCR; in TCRdb, only in-frame clones are kept and a portion is missing. The sample includes about 220,000 clones, roughly 85% of them seen just once. The sequence came from a woman older than 75 with acute or convalescent COVID-19. Sequencing used peripheral blood.

The CDR3 nucleotides read TGTGCCAGTAGTATAGGTAAGAACAGAGACAATCAGCCCCAGCATTTT. Translation gives CASSIGKNRDNQPQHF. This chain links TRBV19 with TRBJ1-5; no clear D gene. This CDR3 spans 16 amino acids. With 1 base removed from V and 3 bases from J, the gap between germline ends came to 13 bases. Per the germline V gene, CDR1 is LNHDA and CDR2 is SQIVND (reference sequence).